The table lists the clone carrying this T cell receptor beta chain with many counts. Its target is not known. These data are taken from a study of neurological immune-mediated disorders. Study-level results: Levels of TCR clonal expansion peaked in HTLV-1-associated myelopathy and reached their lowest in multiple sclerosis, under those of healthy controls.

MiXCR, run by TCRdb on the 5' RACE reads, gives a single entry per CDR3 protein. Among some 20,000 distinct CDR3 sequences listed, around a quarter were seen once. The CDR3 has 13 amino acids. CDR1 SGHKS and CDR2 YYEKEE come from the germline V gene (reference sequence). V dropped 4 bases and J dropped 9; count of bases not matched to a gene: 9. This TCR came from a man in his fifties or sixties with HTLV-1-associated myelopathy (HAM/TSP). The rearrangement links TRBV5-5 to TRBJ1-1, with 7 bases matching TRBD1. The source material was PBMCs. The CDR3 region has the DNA TGTGCCAGCAGCGCAACAGGGGACGGACAAGCTTTCTTT. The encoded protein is CASSATGDGQAFF.